The sample holds many counts of the clone carrying this TCR beta chain. Antigen: not known. CDR3 length equals 12 residues. V was pared by 1 base and J by 6 bases, with 8 bases between. CDR1 and CDR2 from the germline V gene are DFQATT and SNEGSKA (reference sequence). This specimen belongs to a study of neurological immune-mediated disorders. Overall study results and limits: Association of the multiple sclerosis repertoire cluster with clinical or MRI features was not observed for any feature. Sharing of CDR3 amino acid sequences among expanded clones across subjects was absent, suggesting private repertoires in all groups.

The cDNA was synthesized by 5'RACE incorporating 10-nucleotide random UMIs. From the 5' RACE reads, TCRdb called clonotypes with MiXCR, one entry per CDR3 protein. The sample consists of 87,000 or so distinct CDR3 sequences, under 4.5% of them appearing once. V gene TRBV20-1 combines with J gene TRBJ2-3; unclear D gene. The origin of this receptor is a woman aged 50 to 60 with multiple sclerosis. Sequenced input: PBMCs. The CDR3: CSARGFGDTQYF. The CDR3 DNA is TGCAGTGCTAGAGGCTTCGGGGATACGCAGTATTTT.